Below are 30 T cell receptor beta chains sequenced from a single sample in a study of cytomegalovirus exposure and HLA in healthy donors. The study ran its PCR with 60 Vbeta and 13 Jbeta primers. Assay used: immunoSEQ multiplex PCR; TCRdb lists only in-frame clones, some missing. The sample contains just over 150,000 clones, over 65% of which appear only once. Sequenced material: PBMCs. The receptors were gathered from a man aged 35-49 years in good health and CMV-seropositive.

This clone was found a few times. V is TRBV4-3 and J is TRBJ2-2, with D possibly being TRBD1 (5 bases). Per the germline V gene, CDR1 is LGHNA and CDR2 is YSLEER. CDR3 length: 18 amino acids. Between the trimmed V and J ends, which lost 0 bases and 3 bases, there was a span of 17 bases. The DNA of the CDR3 is TGCGCCAGCAGCCAAGATCCGGACAAGGGAAGGGACACCGGGGAGCTGTTTTTT. Its protein is CASSQDPDKGRDTGELFF.

The V and J genes are TRBV4-3 and TRBJ2-3, with D perhaps matching TRBD1 (6 bases). The ends were cut back, 4 bases at V and 5 bases at J, with 16 bases in the middle. Germline V lookup: CDR1 LGHNA, CDR2 YSLEER. CDR3 length equals 15 residues. Here the CDR3 DNA reads TGCGCCAGCAGCCGGGGCTACAGGGATGGAGATACGCAGTATTTT. This encodes CASSRGYRDGDTQYF.

The J gene is TRBJ2-7, the V gene TRBV1; TRBD2 was called by the table and not checked on the DNA. TRBV1 is an annotated pseudogene. This CDR3 contains 16 residues. CDR3 loop: CTSRVTPGYSSYEQYF. The CDR3 DNA reads TGCACCAGCAGGGTTACCCCGGGTTATAGCTCCTACGAGCAGTACTTC.

V usage is TRBV5-1 and J usage is TRBJ2-3, with 8 positions matching TRBD2. The trim removed 3 bases at V and 2 bases at J, leaving 11 bases unmatched. This CDR3 comprises 17 residues. In germline, CDR1 is SGHRS, CDR2 YFSETQ. CDR3 bases: TGCGCCAGCAGCTACATGGGAGCGGGGGCCAACACAGATACGCAGTATTTT. This codes for CASSYMGAGANTDTQYF.

This clone was observed a single time. V gene TRBV5-6 combines with J gene TRBJ2-1, with 8 bases aligning to TRBD1. CDR1 and CDR2 (germline): SGHDT, YYEEEE. J gave up 3 bases and V 2 bases, and 4 bases lay outside the gene matches. There are 15 residues in the CDR3. The CDR3 loop is CASSLYTGGYNEQFF. CDR3 DNA: TGTGCCAGCAGCTTATATACAGGGGGCTACAATGAGCAGTTCTTC.

The V call is TRBV2, the J call TRBJ2-2; TRBD1 aligns across 8 bases. In germline, CDR1 is SNHLY, CDR2 FYNNEI. V was pared by 3 bases and J by 2 bases, with 5 bases of the junction left unmatched. This CDR3 has 16 residues. The CDR3 loop reads CASSDGTGLNTGELFF. The CDR3 DNA reads as TGTGCCAGCAGTGATGGGACAGGACTAAACACCGGGGAGCTGTTTTTT.

The rearrangement joins TRBV18 to TRBJ2-5; D is unclear. The germline gives CDR1 KGHSH, CDR2 LQKENI. Trimming cost V 3 bases and J 5 bases, with 7 bases left between them. The CDR3 totals 12 residues. The DNA for the CDR3 is TGTGCCAGCTCACCGACTGAGGAGACCCAGTACTTC. Its translation is CASSPTEETQYF.

The V and J genes are TRBV7-2 and TRBJ2-7, with 7 bases identical to TRBD1. V dropped 7 bases and J dropped 3; count of bases not matched to a gene: 9. CDR3 length equals 14 residues. CDR1 and CDR2 (germline): SGHTA, FQGNSA. CDR3 bases: TGTGCCAGCACCCCTCGGGACAGAAACTACGAGCAGTACTTC. It yields the protein CASTPRDRNYEQYF.

V usage is TRBV6-6 and J usage is TRBJ1-1; no clear D. V lost 0 bases to trimming and J lost 3 bases, with 14 bases between them. From germline, CDR1 is MNHNY and CDR2 SVGAGI (reference sequence). The CDR3 covers 16 residues. This CDR3 reads CASSYSRAGSDTEAFF. CDR3 DNA: TGTGCCAGCAGTTACTCGAGAGCGGGGTCGGACACTGAAGCTTTCTTT.

The count of this clone is one. V is TRBV27 and J is TRBJ1-6; D perhaps matches TRBD1 (6 bases). This CDR3 has 13 residues. Trimming stripped 6 bases from V and 3 bases from J, with 6 bases between. Looked up from germline, CDR1 is MNHEY and CDR2 is SMNVEV (reference sequence). The chain's CDR3 is CASRDSYNSPLHF. CDR3 bases: TGTGCCAGCAGGGACAGCTATAATTCACCCCTCCACTTT.

The CDR3 sequence: CASSLGGAGQETQYF. CDR3 sequence (DNA): TGCGCCAGCAGCCTCGGCGGGGCAGGGCAAGAGACCCAGTACTTC. This chain links TRBV4-3 with TRBJ2-5; D is possibly TRBD2 (6 bases). Germline CDR1 and CDR2: LGHNA and YSLEER. The CDR3 is 15 residues long. Trimming removed 4 bases from V and 2 bases from J, with 14 bases in between.

V is TRBV10-2 and J is TRBJ2-1; TRBD1 might be the D (6 bases). Trimming removed 8 bases at V and 7 bases at J, with 24 bases between. This CDR3 is built from 16 residues. The germline CDR1 and CDR2 sequences are WSHSY and SAAADI. Here the CDR3 reads CASRTAGTPWRNEQFF. CDR3 coding DNA: TGCGCCAGCCGAACCGCCGGGACACCCTGGAGAAATGAGCAGTTCTTC.

The chain has TRBV7-2 and TRBJ1-2, with 7 positions matching TRBD1. The germline gives CDR1 SGHTA, CDR2 FQGNSA. CDR3 length: 15 residues. The V segment lost 1 base and the J segment 4 bases; nucleotides outside the gene matches: 6. The CDR3 loop reads CASSLGGGLGYGYTF. Written as DNA, the CDR3 is TGTGCCAGCAGCTTAGGAGGGGGCCTGGGCTATGGCTACACCTTC.

The chain has TRBV19 and TRBJ2-5, with a weak D call TRBD1 (6 bases). Germline V gene sequence: CDR1 LNHDA, CDR2 SQIVND (reference sequence). Trimming cost V 6 bases and J 1 base, with 15 bases left between them. This CDR3 is built from 15 residues. CDR3: CASSVGRGAQETQYF. CDR3 DNA: TGTGCCAGTAGCGTGGGCAGGGGTGCCCAAGAGACCCAGTACTTC.

The CDR3 DNA sequence: TGTGCAGGTCGCTTCAGTAGACAATATAGCAATCAGCCCCAGCATTTT. This translates into CAGRFSRQYSNQPQHF. The chain is built from TRBV12-2 and TRBJ1-5; the table's TRBD1 call for D was not verified on the DNA. TRBV12-2 is designated a pseudogene. The length of the CDR3 is 16 residues.

The chain couples TRBV5-1 to TRBJ1-1; weak D call: TRBD1 (5 bases). The V end lost 0 bases, the J end lost 6 bases, and 9 bases lay between the germline ends. The CDR3 totals 13 residues. Germline lookup yields CDR1 SGHRS and CDR2 YFSETQ. The CDR3 bases are TGCGCCAGCAGCTTGGGGGGCAAGGCTGAAGCTTTCTTT. This gives the protein CASSLGGKAEAFF. Combining the CDR3 with reference TRBV5-1 and TRBJ1-1 gives the whole variable domain KAGVTQTPRYLIKTRGQQVTLSCSPISGHRSVSWYQQTPGQGLQFLFEYFSETQRNKGNFPGRFSGRQFSNSRSEMNVSTLELGDSALYLCASSLGGKAEAFFGQGTRLTVV.

The chain has TRBV30 and TRBJ1-1; unclear D gene. V gave up 3 bases and J gave up 1 base, with 12 bases separating them. The CDR3 extends over 14 amino acids. Germline assignment: CDR1 GTSNPN and CDR2 SVGIG (reference sequence). The CDR3 reads CAWSRPEENTEAFF. DNA of the CDR3: TGTGCCTGGAGCCGCCCTGAGGAGAACACTGAAGCTTTCTTT.

This clone has more than one count but fewer than ten. V gene TRBV6-6 combines with J gene TRBJ1-5, with a possible D match to TRBD1 (5 bases). Between the trimmed V and J ends, which lost 7 bases and 2 bases, there was a span of 12 bases. Germline V gene lookup returns CDR1 MNHNY and CDR2 SVGAGI (reference sequence). CDR3 length: 14 amino acids. As DNA, the CDR3 is TGTGCCAGCACCGTGGGGGGTGGCAATCAGCCCCAGCATTTT. Encoded protein: CASTVGGGNQPQHF.

The CDR3 DNA reads as TGTGCCAGCAGTTTATCCGTCGTCGGGTTCACTGAAGCTTTCTTT. Its translation is CASSLSVVGFTEAFF. V and J are TRBV27 and TRBJ1-1; D gene uncertain. Between the trimmed V and J ends, which lost 0 bases and 4 bases, there was a span of 12 bases. The CDR3 is 15 residues long. CDR1 MNHEY and CDR2 SMNVEV come from the germline V gene (reference sequence).

On this clone: Other DNA sequences in the same sample also yield this CDR3. The chain recombines TRBV7-2 with TRBJ2-1, with 11 positions matching TRBD2. There are 16 residues in the CDR3. The V gene end was trimmed by 1 base and the J gene end by 5 bases; junction bases not matched to a gene: 4. Per germline, CDR1 SGHTA and CDR2 FQGNSA. CDR3 DNA sequence: TGTGCCAGCAGCTTAGGGTTAGCGGGGGGGCACAATGAGCAGTTCTTC. Its protein product is CASSLGLAGGHNEQFF.

The V call is TRBV27, the J call TRBJ2-7; D is ambiguous. The CDR3 contains 13 residues. Germline CDR1 MNHEY, CDR2 SMNVEV (reference sequence). Between the trimmed V and J ends, which lost 6 bases and 5 bases, there was a span of 14 bases. The CDR3, as DNA: TGTGCCAGCAGACCACCGTGGCCCGACGAGCAGTACTTC. Protein sequence: CASRPPWPDEQYF.

CDR3 protein: CAISDTDVASSGNTIYF. The CDR3, as DNA: TGTGCCATCAGTGATACGGATGTAGCAAGCTCTGGAAACACCATATATTTT. The genes are TRBV10-3 and TRBJ1-3; D is undetermined. Between the trimmed V and J ends, which lost 3 bases and 0 bases, there was a span of 15 bases. The germline gives CDR1 ENHRY, CDR2 SYGVKD. The CDR3 spans 17 residues.

This clone was seen more than once but under ten times. The chain has TRBV29-1 and TRBJ2-3; 10 nucleotides align to TRBD1. This CDR3 has 15 residues. Looked up from germline, CDR1 is SQVTM and CDR2 is ANQGSEA. V shed 7 bases and J 6 bases; nucleotides not matched to a gene: 13. CDR3 DNA sequence: TGCAGCGATTTGAGGCGGGACAGGGGAGATGATACGCAGTATTTT. It encodes CSDLRRDRGDDTQYF.

This clone was picked up a small number of times. The chain combines TRBV5-1 with TRBJ2-7; 11 nucleotides match TRBD1. From germline, CDR1 is SGHRS and CDR2 YFSETQ. This CDR3 region has 16 residues. V trimming: 7 bases; J trimming: 0 bases; junction bases outside the gene matches: 9. CDR3 sequence: CASWNRDRGGSYEQYF. CDR3 nucleotide sequence: TGCGCCAGCTGGAACAGGGACAGGGGGGGCTCCTACGAGCAGTACTTC.

V and J are TRBV5-1 and TRBJ2-3; maybe TRBD1 (6 bases). This CDR3 contains 14 residues. The germline V gene encodes CDR1 SGHRS and CDR2 YFSETQ. V was cut by 3 bases and J by 4 bases, with 12 bases left in between. The chain's CDR3 is CASSYPHRADTQYF. CDR3 nucleotide sequence: TGCGCCAGCAGCTACCCGCACAGGGCAGATACGCAGTATTTT. The complete variable domain, with remaining parts taken from reference TRBV5-1 and TRBJ2-3, reads KAGVTQTPRYLIKTRGQQVTLSCSPISGHRSVSWYQQTPGQGLQFLFEYFSETQRNKGNFPGRFSGRQFSNSRSEMNVSTLELGDSALYLCASSYPHRADTQYFGPGTRLTVL.

As DNA, the CDR3 is TGTGCCAGCAGGAGGACAGGGCAAATAAACACTGAAGCTTTCTTT. It yields the protein CASRRTGQINTEAFF. The chain employs TRBV6-1 and TRBJ1-1; 8 positions match TRBD1. CDR3 length: 15 amino acids. With 6 bases clipped from V and 2 bases from J, the junction kept 8 bases outside the gene matches. The V gene's germline CDR1 is MNHNS and CDR2 SASEGT.

The rearrangement joins TRBV5-6 to TRBJ2-5; the match to TRBD1 covers 7 bases. Germline values: CDR1 SGHDT, CDR2 YYEEEE. The CDR3 spans 15 residues. The V segment lost 2 bases and the J segment 4 bases; nucleotides outside the gene matches: 8. The CDR3 here is CASSFSGTARETQYF. The DNA of the CDR3 is TGTGCCAGCAGCTTCTCCGGGACAGCTAGAGAGACCCAGTACTTC.

This chain connects TRBV5-1 to TRBJ1-2; D gene unclear. The CDR3 is 14 amino acids. V was trimmed by 0 bases and J by 4 bases, leaving 10 bases between them. The germline CDR1 and CDR2 sequences are SGHRS and YFSETQ. The chain's CDR3 is CASSLDQAFYGYTF. CDR3 nucleotide sequence: TGCGCCAGCAGCTTGGATCAGGCCTTCTATGGCTACACCTTC.

V gene TRBV27 combines with J gene TRBJ2-7; possibly TRBD1 for D (6 bases). The V end lost 6 bases, the J end lost 2 bases, and 14 bases lay between the germline ends. In germline, CDR1 is MNHEY, CDR2 SMNVEV (reference sequence). This CDR3 has 14 amino acids. The CDR3 DNA is TGTGCCAGCAGACCCCTGGACAGACCCTACGAGCAGTACTTC. The encoded protein is CASRPLDRPYEQYF.

The chain joins TRBV19 to TRBJ1-2; D unclear. The CDR3 extends over 11 amino acids. Germline loops: CDR1 LNHDA, CDR2 SQIVND (reference sequence). V was clipped by 7 bases and J by 0 bases, with 3 bases between them. The CDR3 here is CASTANYGYTF. CDR3 nucleotide sequence: TGTGCCAGTACGGCTAACTATGGCTACACCTTC.